This TCR beta chain was profiled in a study of human T cells and chemical hapten exposure. Study information: Subjects had 2% DPC placed on about 2 cm by about 2 cm of upper inner arm skin for sensitization. Patch tests put 0.01% DPC on the upper back, read at 6 days.

Study results and caveats: Clustering by CDR3 similarity yielded significantly more large clusters from expanded TCRs than controls.

As for this clonotype: What it recognizes is unknown.

TCRdb called the RACE reads again in MiXCR, with one record for every CDR3 protein. The sample shows 120,000 to 150,000 distinct CDR3 sequences, around 11% of them seen only once. Deletions cut 2 bases from V and 4 bases from J, with 11 bases between. CDR3 length: 14 residues. Germline values: CDR1 SGHRS, CDR2 YFSETQ. Time point in this sample: patch test 2, 6 weeks after DPC sensitization. The treatment was: therapeutic diphenylcyclopropenone sensitization with weekly scalp DPC. V is TRBV5-1 and J is TRBJ2-3, with D unclear. The receptor comes from a woman in her 50s with alopecia areata. Some clones in this sample may be carry-over from other donors' samples. The specimen was whole blood, collected in connection with sensitization to the hapten diphenylcyclopropenone (DPC). CDR3 residues: CASSFGRVPDTQYF. The CDR3 coding sequence is TGCGCCAGCAGCTTCGGTAGGGTCCCAGATACGCAGTATTTT.